One and the same sample provided the 2 T cell receptor beta chains below, sequenced in a study of blood T cell repertoires in COVID-19. TCRdb's table, derived via immunoSEQ multiplex PCR, lists solely in-frame clones and lacks some. This table has approximately 180,000 clones, 88% appearing once. The sample comprised peripheral blood. These receptors came from a human donor in a cohort sampled during active COVID-19.

The rearrangement uses TRBV3-1 (or the pseudogene TRBV3-2) and TRBJ1-2; the D gene is possibly TRBD1 (6 bases). The CDR3 contains 13 residues. V was shortened by 2 bases and J by 13 bases, with 17 bases between the two germline ends. The germline gives CDR1 LGHDT, CDR2 YNNKEL (reference sequence). The CDR3 here is CASSQSNRAFPTF. DNA of the CDR3: TGTGCCAGCAGCCAATCCAACAGGGCCTTCCCCACCTTC.

The rearrangement uses TRBV7-2 and TRBJ1-6, with D tentatively TRBD1 (5 bases). CDR3 length equals 16 residues. The V gene lost 5 bases and the J gene lost 9 bases, with 20 bases spanning the gap. Per germline, CDR1 SGHTA and CDR2 FQGNSA. The chain's CDR3 is CASSPVVSDRTSPLHF. The CDR3, as DNA: TGTGCCAGCAGCCCCGTCGTTAGTGACAGAACTTCACCCCTCCACTTT.